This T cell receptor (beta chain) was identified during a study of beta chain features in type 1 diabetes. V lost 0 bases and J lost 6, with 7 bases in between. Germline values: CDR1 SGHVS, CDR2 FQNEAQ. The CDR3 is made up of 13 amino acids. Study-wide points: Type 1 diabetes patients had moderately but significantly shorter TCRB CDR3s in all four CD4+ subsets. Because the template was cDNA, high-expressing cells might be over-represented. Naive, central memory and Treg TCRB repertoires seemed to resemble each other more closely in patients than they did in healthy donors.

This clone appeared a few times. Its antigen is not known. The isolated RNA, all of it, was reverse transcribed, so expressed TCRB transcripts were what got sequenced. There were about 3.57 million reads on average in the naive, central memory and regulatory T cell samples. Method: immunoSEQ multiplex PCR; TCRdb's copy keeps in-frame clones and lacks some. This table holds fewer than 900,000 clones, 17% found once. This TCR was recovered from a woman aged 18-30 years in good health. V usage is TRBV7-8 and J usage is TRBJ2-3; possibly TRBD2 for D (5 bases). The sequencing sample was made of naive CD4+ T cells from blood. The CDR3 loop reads CASSLAGEDTQYF. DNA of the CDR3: TGTGCCAGCAGCTTAGCCGGGGAGGATACGCAGTATTTT. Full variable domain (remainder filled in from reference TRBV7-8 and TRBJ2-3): GAGVSQSPRYKVAKRGQDVALRCDPISGHVSLFWYQQALGQGPEFLTYFQNEAQLDKSGLPSDRFFAERPEGSVSTLKIQRTQQEDSAVYLCASSLAGEDTQYFGPGTRLTVL.